This TCR beta chain was sequenced in a study of sequential checkpoint blockade in melanoma (dated 2019 in TCRdb). About the investigation overall: Patients were randomized 1:1 to first-line nivolumab followed by ipilimumab (arm A) or ipilimumab followed by nivolumab (arm B). Maintenance nivolumab came after each of the two trial sequences. DNA from some 100 melanoma tumor samples collected before treatment underwent TCRbeta immunosequencing. Matched tumor biopsies were taken from some 22 patients before treatment and at week 13, after single-agent nivolumab (arm A) or ipilimumab (arm B). The same lesion was the source of 65% to 80% of the matched pre- and post-treatment tumor biopsy pairs.

Its CDR3 holds 12 amino acids, cysteine through phenylalanine. The entry retains the CDR3 DNA only, 36 bases that are in frame from base 1. CDR1 and CDR2 are drawn from the germline V gene: WSHSY, SAAADI. V is pared back by 3 bases and J by 11 bases, with 11 bases lying between the germline termini. The paper as a whole reports these results and caveats: Small sample sizes and reduced statistical power limited the within-arm analyses of tumor T-cell fraction. Clinical benefit was about 30 times more likely to be achieved by patients whose tumor T-cell fraction and clonality increased by week 13. Among patients in the nivolumab-first arm (arm A), tumor TIL clonality before treatment was associated with response (P = .04). Tumor T-cell fraction and clonality were correlated with PD-L1 staining and CD8+ T-cell counts, but not with mutational load. The model for predicting response that combines TCR metrics with mutation burden needs to be validated in larger, independent patient cohorts.

The sample holds a few counts of this clone. Its antigen has not been determined. No base qualities exist here, and no much larger clone lies one base off it. The meaning of the sample's treatment or condition label: randomized to nivolumab then ipilimumab (arm A) or the reverse (arm B). Prior DNA-damaging chemotherapy had not been received by any trial patient. Samples were obtained from patients with melanoma enrolled in CheckMate 064, a randomized, open-label phase II trial of sequential checkpoint blockade. Genomic DNA from formalin-fixed paraffin-embedded (FFPE) tissue samples was used for tumor TCR sequencing. TCRbeta CDR3 regions were immunosequenced from genomic DNA with the immunoSEQ Assay. Before high-throughput sequencing, the genomic DNA was amplified using bias-controlled multiplex PCR. In the paper's pipeline: To quantify the absolute abundance of each unique TCRbeta CDR3 region, the sequences were collapsed and filtered. Clonality was defined as 1 minus Pielou's evenness and was calculated using productive rearrangements only. Tumor T-cell fraction was computed by normalizing TCRbeta template counts to usable DNA, estimated from several housekeeping genes. A previously published method was used to identify clones with significantly greater frequencies in on-treatment samples than in baseline samples. TCRdb holds this immuneACCESS table with in-frame rearrangements only. Some clones are missing; in checked studies, unresolved V genes explain under half, and the rest has no known cause. V and J calls and clone size are as listed in that table; D and trimming were resolved from the DNA. This sample holds about 8,900 clones; roughly 23% were observed only once. The ten largest clones add up to 11% to 15% of the sample.

The TCR comes from a human donor with melanoma. Recombination joined TRBV10-2 with TRBJ1-5, with the D gene uncertain. The starting material was tumor tissue (inferred from file names), obtained from a patient given nivolumab and ipilimumab in sequence. CDR3 protein: CASSDPPIAQHF. The DNA sequence is given as TGCGCCAGCAGTGACCCGCCCATAGCCCAGCATTTT.